These 9 T cell receptor beta chains share one sample of origin, sequenced in a study of cytotoxic CD8 clonotypes in ibrutinib-treated CLL (dated by TCRdb to the early 2020s). The method was the immunoSEQ multiplex PCR assay. What TCRdb holds here is the immuneACCESS table cut down to in-frame rearrangements. Part of the clones is not present; checked against another copy, under half of the missing clones reflect an unresolved V gene, and the others are unexplained. In this sample the table shows about 85,000 clones, roughly three quarters of which occur a single time. The top ten hold roughly 4.8% of the sample. The intended sense of this specimen's time point label: about 11 months on ibrutinib. Sequenced material: PBMCs, taken after 12 months of ibrutinib treatment. Every receptor here comes from a human donor with chronic lymphocytic leukemia.

This clone has at least ten counts. The chain recombines TRBV9 with TRBJ2-6, with 7 bases that match TRBD1. This CDR3 has 15 residues. The junction had 1 base not matched to a gene; V was cut back by 3 bases and J by 1 base. From germline, CDR1 is SGDLS and CDR2 YYNGEE. CDR3 in amino acids: CASSEQGSGANVLTF. CDR3 in DNA: TGTGCCAGCAGCGAACAGGGGTCTGGGGCCAACGTCCTGACTTTC.

This rearrangement joins TRBV18 to TRBJ1-2, with no clear D. Germline loops: CDR1 KGHSH, CDR2 LQKENI. CDR3 length: 13 residues. V was clipped by 6 bases and J by 7 bases, with 15 bases between them. CDR3 sequence reads: CASSQMGPSGYTF. CDR3 in DNA: TGTGCCAGCTCCCAAATGGGCCCGTCTGGCTACACCTTC.

The CDR3 here is CASSESQTGTLGGEQYF. The CDR3 coding sequence is TGTGCCAGCAGTGAATCTCAGACAGGGACGTTAGGAGGCGAGCAGTACTTC. The gene calls are TRBV2 and TRBJ2-7, with TRBD1 matching 7 bases. CDR3 length equals 17 residues. Germline CDR1 SNHLY, CDR2 FYNNEI. Germline trimming cut 2 bases from V and 6 bases from J; bases unmatched to any gene: 16.

V usage is TRBV7-8 and J usage is TRBJ2-7, with D tentatively TRBD1 (6 bases). The germline gives CDR1 SGHVS, CDR2 FQNEAQ. Deletions cut 11 bases from V and 3 bases from J, with 14 bases between. This CDR3 has 12 residues. CDR3 sequence (DNA): TGTGCCGTGGGGGCACACAACTACGAGCAGTACTTC. Translation gives CAVGAHNYEQYF.

The V gene is TRBV7-2, the J gene TRBJ2-7; D call uncertain. V was cut by 0 bases and J by 5 bases, with 8 bases left in between. The CDR3 has 13 residues. Germline V gives CDR1 SGHTA, CDR2 FQGNSA. The CDR3 region is CASSLAGIDEQYF. The CDR3 DNA reads as TGTGCCAGCAGCTTAGCTGGCATCGACGAGCAGTACTTC. Looking up the rest from reference TRBV7-2 and TRBJ2-7 gives the full variable domain: GAGVSQSPSNKVTEKGKDVELRCDPISGHTALYWYRQSLGQGLEFLIYFQGNSAPDKSGLPSDRFSAERTGGSVSTLTIQRTQQEDSAVYLCASSLAGIDEQYFGPGTRLTVT.

This clone was found many times. The chain has TRBV28 and TRBJ1-2, with D hard to call. Trimming left V 5 bases short and J 0 bases short, with 10 bases between. From germline, CDR1 is MDHEN and CDR2 SYDVKM. This CDR3 is 14 amino acids long. CDR3 sequence reads: CASSLLGSNYGYTF. The CDR3 DNA follows: TGTGCCAGCAGTCTCCTAGGGTCTAACTATGGCTACACCTTC.

The chain uses TRBV28 and TRBJ2-1; tentatively, D is TRBD2 (6 bases). V was cut by 3 bases and J by 5 bases, with 20 bases left in between. In germline, CDR1 is MDHEN, CDR2 SYDVKM. The CDR3 loop spans 17 amino acids. The CDR3 DNA follows: TGTGCCAGCAGTTTTCCCCCCACTAGCAGTCGCCACAATGAGCAGTTCTTC. It specifies CASSFPPTSSRHNEQFF.

The chain has TRBV7-2 and TRBJ1-4, with 7 nucleotides matching TRBD1. V lost 5 bases and J lost 7; bases outside the gene matches: 10. The germline gives CDR1 SGHTA, CDR2 FQGNSA. The CDR3 is made up of 15 amino acids. For the CDR3, the DNA is TGTGCCAGCAGCCCCCGACAGGGTGGGGGTGAAAAACTGTTTTTT. This sequence encodes CASSPRQGGGEKLFF.

This chain connects TRBV5-6 to TRBJ2-2, with D unclear. The length of the CDR3 is 12 residues. The germline CDR1 and CDR2 sequences are SGHDT and YYEEEE. V was cut by 0 bases and J by 10 bases, with 7 bases left in between. This chain's CDR3 is CASSLVSQELFF. CDR3 sequence (DNA): TGTGCCAGCAGCTTGGTGTCACAGGAGCTGTTTTTT.